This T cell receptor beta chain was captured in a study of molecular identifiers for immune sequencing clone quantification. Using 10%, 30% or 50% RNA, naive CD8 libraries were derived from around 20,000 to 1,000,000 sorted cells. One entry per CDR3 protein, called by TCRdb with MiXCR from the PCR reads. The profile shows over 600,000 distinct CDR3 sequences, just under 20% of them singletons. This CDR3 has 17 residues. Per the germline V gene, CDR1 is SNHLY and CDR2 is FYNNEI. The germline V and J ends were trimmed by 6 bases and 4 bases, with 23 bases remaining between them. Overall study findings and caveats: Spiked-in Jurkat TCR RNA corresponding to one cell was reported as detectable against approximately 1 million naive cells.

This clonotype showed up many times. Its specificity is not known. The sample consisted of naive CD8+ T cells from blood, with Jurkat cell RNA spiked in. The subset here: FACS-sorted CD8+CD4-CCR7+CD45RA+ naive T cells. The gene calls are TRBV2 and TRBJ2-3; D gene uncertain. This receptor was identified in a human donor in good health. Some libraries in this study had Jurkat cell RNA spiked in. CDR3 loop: CASSDPLEQRGPDTQYF. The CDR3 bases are TGTGCCAGCAGCGATCCGCTAGAGCAACGTGGGCCAGATACGCAGTATTTT.